This TCR beta chain was identified in a study of identical twins. V shed 5 bases, J shed 11 bases, and the junction held 17 bases outside the gene matches. The CDR3 totals 15 residues. CDR1 and CDR2 from the germline V gene are PRHDT and FYEKMQ (reference sequence). TCRdb re-derived calls from the 5' RACE reads in MiXCR, one entry per CDR3 protein. The sample has some 1,700,000 distinct CDR3 sequences, around a third seen once. Material: cord blood. This receptor was obtained from a newborn girl in good health. The V gene is TRBV13, the J gene TRBJ2-5, with 7 bases identical to TRBD2. Here the CDR3 DNA reads TGTGCCAGCAGCCGCACCCCTATACTAGCGCATGAGCAGTACTTC. Its protein is CASSRTPILAHEQYF.